These 23 T cell receptor beta chains originate from one sample sequenced in a study of blood T cell repertoires in COVID-19. Repertoires were generated with immunoSEQ multiplex PCR, while TCRdb's copy carries only in-frame clones and drops some. Of around 390,000 clones in the sample, about 83% were seen once. Sequencing used PBMCs or T cells enriched from blood (not recorded which). These receptors originate from a woman in her 50s who had recovered from COVID-19.

V is TRBV11-2 and J is TRBJ2-7; 7 nucleotides agree with TRBD1. The CDR3 consists of 13 residues. The trim removed 3 bases at V and 6 bases at J, leaving 5 bases unmatched. Germline values: CDR1 SGHAT, CDR2 FQNNGV. The CDR3 protein is CASSFWTGAEQYF. The CDR3 DNA follows: TGTGCCAGCAGCTTTTGGACAGGAGCCGAGCAGTACTTC. The full variable domain, with the rest looked up from reference TRBV11-2 and TRBJ2-7, is EAGVAQSPRYKIIEKRQSVAFWCNPISGHATLYWYQQILGQGPKLLIQFQNNGVVDDSQLPKDRFSAERLKGVDSTLKIQPAKLEDSAVYLCASSFWTGAEQYFGPGTRLTVT.

The chain combines TRBV15 with TRBJ2-1, with D maybe TRBD1 (5 bases). CDR3 size: 15 residues. Trimming cost V 4 bases and J 2 bases, with 12 bases left between them. The germline V gene has CDR1 LNHNV and CDR2 YYDKDF (reference sequence). The CDR3 protein is CATSMQGNPYNEQFF. Written as DNA, the CDR3 is TGTGCCACCAGCATGCAGGGTAATCCCTACAATGAGCAGTTCTTC.

The gene calls are TRBV13 and TRBJ2-3, with a possible D match to TRBD2 (5 bases). V shed 4 bases and J shed 1 base, with 15 bases lying between them. This CDR3 has 16 residues. Germline lookup yields CDR1 PRHDT and CDR2 FYEKMQ (reference sequence). CDR3 sequence: CASSSPGIRGTDTQYF. CDR3 coding DNA: TGTGCCAGCAGCTCCCCGGGGATACGAGGCACAGATACGCAGTATTTT.

The chain links TRBV19 to TRBJ2-7; the D gene is possibly TRBD1 (7 bases). Per the germline V gene, CDR1 is LNHDA and CDR2 is SQIVND (reference sequence). The CDR3 length is 16 residues. Deletions cut 3 bases from V and 3 bases from J, with 18 bases between. CDR3 loop: CASSMSAGTDFYEQYF. The CDR3 DNA sequence: TGTGCCAGTAGTATGTCCGCGGGGACAGACTTCTACGAGCAGTACTTC.

This clone came up once. The rearrangement uses TRBV6-5 and TRBJ2-7; a weak D match, TRBD2 (5 bases). V shed 2 bases and J shed 7 bases, with 18 bases lying between them. The CDR3 contains 15 residues. The V gene's germline CDR1 is MNHEY and CDR2 SVGAGI. This chain's CDR3 is CASSYPNTGLGEQYF. The CDR3 DNA is TGTGCCAGCAGTTACCCTAACACGGGATTGGGGGAGCAGTACTTC.

This rearrangement joins TRBV13 to TRBJ1-6, with TRBD1 as a possible D gene (6 bases). CDR3 length: 13 amino acids. Between the trimmed V and J ends, which lost 4 bases and 7 bases, there was a span of 8 bases. CDR1 is PRHDT, CDR2 FYEKMQ, per germline (reference sequence). CDR3 sequence (DNA): TGTGCCAGCAGCTCTGGACAGAATTCACCCCTCCACTTT. It translates to CASSSGQNSPLHF.

The chain carries TRBV2 and TRBJ2-7, with D perhaps matching TRBD1 (6 bases). The CDR3 spans 14 residues. The germline CDR1 and CDR2 sequences are SNHLY and FYNNEI. V was clipped by 10 bases and J by 5 bases, with 21 bases between them. CDR3 region: CATDPIQGPDEQYF. CDR3 in DNA: TGTGCCACCGACCCGATACAGGGTCCCGACGAGCAGTACTTC.

The genes are TRBV7-6 and TRBJ2-1; no clear D gene. Germline assignment: CDR1 SGHVS and CDR2 FNYEAQ. The CDR3 is made up of 11 amino acids. V lost 3 bases, J lost 7 bases, and 4 bases lay in between. The CDR3 loop reads CASSFINEQFF. The DNA of the CDR3 is TGTGCCAGCAGCTTTATTAATGAGCAGTTCTTC.

The genes are TRBV30 and TRBJ1-3; TRBD1 is a possible D gene (5 bases). The germline V gene has CDR1 GTSNPN and CDR2 SVGIG (reference sequence). There are 15 residues in the CDR3. Trimming removed 0 bases at V and 4 bases at J, with 13 bases between. The CDR3: CAWSVRTLGGNTIYF. Written as DNA, the CDR3 is TGTGCCTGGAGTGTACGGACACTTGGAGGAAACACCATATATTTT.

The chain links TRBV4-1 to TRBJ2-7; the match to TRBD1 covers 8 bases. The junction had 11 bases not matched to a gene; V was cut back by 2 bases and J by 2 bases. Germline CDR1 reads MGHRA; CDR2 reads YSYEKL. The CDR3 is 17 amino acids. Here the CDR3 reads CASSQQGRTGKPYEQYF. CDR3 nucleotides: TGCGCCAGCAGCCAACAGGGCCGGACAGGGAAGCCCTACGAGCAGTACTTC.

This chain joins TRBV7-9 and TRBJ1-2, with no clear D. CDR1 and CDR2 from the germline V gene are SEHNR and FQNEAQ (reference sequence). CDR3 length: 13 residues. Trimming cost V 1 base and J 4 bases, with 7 bases left between them. CDR3 in amino acids: CASSLDIVYGYTF. The CDR3 region has the DNA TGTGCCAGCAGCTTAGACATCGTCTATGGCTACACCTTC. Full variable domain (outside the CDR3, taken from reference TRBV7-9 and TRBJ1-2): DTGVSQNPRHKITKRGQNVTFRCDPISEHNRLYWYRQTLGQGPEFLTYFQNEAQLEKSRLLSDRFSAERPKGSFSTLEIQRTEQGDSAMYLCASSLDIVYGYTFGSGTRLTVV.

This chain uses TRBV30 with TRBJ1-2; possible D gene TRBD1, 6 bases. The CDR3 totals 13 residues. V was clipped by 0 bases and J by 3 bases, with 8 bases between them. Germline CDR1 and CDR2: GTSNPN and SVGIG (reference sequence). The chain's CDR3 is CAWSVQGHYGYTF. The CDR3 DNA sequence: TGTGCCTGGAGTGTACAGGGCCACTATGGCTACACCTTC.

The chain combines TRBV2 with TRBJ2-1, with D unresolved. Per the germline V gene, CDR1 is SNHLY and CDR2 is FYNNEI. V lost 10 bases and J lost 2, with 15 bases in between. This CDR3 comprises 14 residues. The CDR3 coding sequence is TGTGCCACCACAAGCGTTACGACCTACAATGAGCAGTTCTTC. Translation: CATTSVTTYNEQFF. Filled out from reference TRBV2 and TRBJ2-1, the complete variable domain reads EPEVTQTPSHQVTQMGQEVILRCVPISNHLYFYWYRQILGQKVEFLVSFYNNEISEKSEIFDDQFSVERPDGSNFTLKIRSTKLEDSAMYFCATTSVTTYNEQFFGPGTRLTVL.

J is TRBJ2-3 and V is TRBV12-3 or TRBV12-4; D possibly corresponds to TRBD2 (7 bases). The CDR3 spans 12 residues. The V and J ends lost 6 bases and 5 bases respectively, with 9 bases between them. CDR3 bases: TGTGCCAGCAGAGGGGGGGGAGATACGCAGTATTTT. Translated, it gives CASRGGGDTQYF.

A word on this clone: One junction end does not reproduce the germline sequence, and a read error may be involved. V usage is TRBV27 and J usage is TRBJ1-5; perhaps TRBD1 as D (5 bases). CDR3 size: 15 residues. Germline V gene lookup returns CDR1 MNHEY and CDR2 SMNVEV (reference sequence). The CDR3 loop is CASAPFGGSDQPQHF. The CDR3 DNA reads TGTGCCAGCGCCCCCTTCGGGGGTAGCGATCAGCCCCAGCATTTT.

V usage is TRBV19 and J usage is TRBJ1-5, with D unresolved. In germline, CDR1 is LNHDA, CDR2 SQIVND (reference sequence). V lost 1 base to trimming and J lost 0 bases, with 10 bases between them. This CDR3 is built from 16 residues. The CDR3 DNA sequence: TGTGCCAGTAGTATAGTTTTCGGTGGTAGCAATCAGCCCCAGCATTTT. Its protein product is CASSIVFGGSNQPQHF.

The chain joins TRBV4-3 to TRBJ1-1; TRBD1 agrees at 8 bases. The germline V gene has CDR1 LGHNA and CDR2 YSLEER. Trimming cost V 2 bases and J 4 bases; bases outside gene matches: 6. There are 15 residues in the CDR3. CDR3: CASSQTSTGGTEAFF. In DNA form, the CDR3 reads TGCGCCAGCAGCCAAACCTCTACAGGGGGCACTGAAGCTTTCTTT.

CDR3 protein: CASSAGTGDSPIYF. The CDR3 DNA reads as TGTGCCAGCTCAGCCGGGACAGGGGATTCCCCCATATATTTT. J is TRBJ1-3 and V is TRBV18, with TRBD1 matching 10 bases. V was pared by 5 bases and J by 11 bases, with 9 bases of the junction left unmatched. Germline V gene lookup returns CDR1 KGHSH and CDR2 LQKENI. There are 14 residues in the CDR3.

The V call is TRBV5-1, the J call TRBJ1-1; perhaps TRBD1 as D (5 bases). CDR3 length: 15 amino acids. V was shortened by 5 bases and J by 1 base, with 15 bases between the two germline ends. Germline V lookup: CDR1 SGHRS, CDR2 YFSETQ. The CDR3 nucleotides read TGCGCCAGCAGACTGACCAGGGTCCCGAACACTGAAGCTTTCTTT. It encodes CASRLTRVPNTEAFF.

The gene calls are TRBV2 and TRBJ2-5; D call uncertain. The germline CDR1 and CDR2 sequences are SNHLY and FYNNEI. The CDR3 is made up of 12 amino acids. V was cut by 6 bases and J by 0 bases, with 5 bases left in between. The chain's CDR3 is CASSQYQETQYF. In nucleotides, the CDR3 is TGTGCCAGCAGCCAGTACCAAGAGACCCAGTACTTC.

J is TRBJ2-3 and V is TRBV13, with D maybe TRBD1 (5 bases). This CDR3 contains 14 residues. Trimming removed 3 bases at V and 5 bases at J, with 12 bases between. CDR1 PRHDT and CDR2 FYEKMQ come from the germline V gene (reference sequence). The CDR3 reads CASSFIRQIDTQYF. The CDR3, as DNA: TGTGCCAGCAGCTTTATCCGACAGATAGATACGCAGTATTTT.

This rearrangement joins TRBV6-6 to TRBJ2-7; a weak D match, TRBD1 (7 bases). In germline, CDR1 is MNHNY, CDR2 SVGAGI (reference sequence). The CDR3 is 14 amino acids. Trimming removed 4 bases from V and 1 base from J, with 11 bases in between. CDR3 nucleotides: TGTGCCAGCAGTTCCCCAGGGGGGTCCTACGAGCAGTACTTC. This sequence encodes CASSSPGGSYEQYF.

This clone was found a few times. This chain connects TRBV19 to TRBJ1-3; 7 bases are a match to TRBD1. Germline V lookup: CDR1 LNHDA, CDR2 SQIVND (reference sequence). After removal of 7 bases from V and 1 base from J, the junction contained 7 bases not matched to a gene. The CDR3 has 15 amino acids. CDR3 sequence reads: CASINPGQSGNTIYF. In DNA form, the CDR3 reads TGTGCCAGTATTAATCCGGGACAGTCTGGAAACACCATATATTTT.